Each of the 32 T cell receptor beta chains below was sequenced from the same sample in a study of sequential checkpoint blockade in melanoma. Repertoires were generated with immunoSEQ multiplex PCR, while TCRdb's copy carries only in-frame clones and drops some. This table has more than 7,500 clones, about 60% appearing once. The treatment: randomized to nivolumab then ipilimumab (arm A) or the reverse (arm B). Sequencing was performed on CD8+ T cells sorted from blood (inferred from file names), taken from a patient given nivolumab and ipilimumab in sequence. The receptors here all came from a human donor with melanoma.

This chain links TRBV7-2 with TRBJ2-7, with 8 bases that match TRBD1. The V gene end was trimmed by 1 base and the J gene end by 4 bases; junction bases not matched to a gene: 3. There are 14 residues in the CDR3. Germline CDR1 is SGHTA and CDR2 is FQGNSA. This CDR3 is CASSLGDRPYEQYF. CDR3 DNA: TGTGCCAGCAGCTTAGGGGACAGGCCTTACGAGCAGTACTTC.

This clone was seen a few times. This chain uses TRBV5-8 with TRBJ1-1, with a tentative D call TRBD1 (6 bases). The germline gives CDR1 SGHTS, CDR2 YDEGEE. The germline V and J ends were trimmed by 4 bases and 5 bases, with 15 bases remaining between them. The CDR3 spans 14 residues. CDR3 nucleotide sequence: TGTGCCAGCAGCCCCCTACAGGGTGAAACTGAAGCTTTCTTT. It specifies CASSPLQGETEAFF. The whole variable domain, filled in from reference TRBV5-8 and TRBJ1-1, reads EAGVTQSPTHLIKTRGQQATLRCSPISGHTSVYWYQQALGLGLQFLLWYDEGEERNRGNFPPRFSGRQFPNYSSELNVNALELEDSALYLCASSPLQGETEAFFGQGTRLTVV.

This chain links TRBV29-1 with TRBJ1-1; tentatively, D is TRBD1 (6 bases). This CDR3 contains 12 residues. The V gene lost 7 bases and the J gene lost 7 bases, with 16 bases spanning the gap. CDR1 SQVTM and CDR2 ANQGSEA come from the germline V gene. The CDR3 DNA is TGCAGCGGCGAACGGGGGGCAGGTGAAGCTTTCTTT. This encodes CSGERGAGEAFF.

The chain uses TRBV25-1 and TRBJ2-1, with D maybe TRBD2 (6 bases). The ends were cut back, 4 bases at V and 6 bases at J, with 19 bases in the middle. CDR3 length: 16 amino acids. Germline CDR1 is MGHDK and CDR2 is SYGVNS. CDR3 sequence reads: CASSALKGLPTNEQFF. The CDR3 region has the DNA TGTGCCAGCAGTGCACTAAAGGGACTCCCGACCAATGAGCAGTTCTTC.

CDR3 loop: CASSRRQGANSPLHF. CDR3 nucleotide sequence: TGCGCCAGCAGCCGCCGACAGGGAGCGAATTCACCCCTCCACTTT. This sequence joins TRBV4-3 and TRBJ1-6; the match to TRBD1 covers 7 bases. Losses at the gene ends were 4 bases for V and 7 bases for J; bases not matched to a gene: 7. There are 15 residues in the CDR3. Germline V CDR1 and CDR2: LGHNA, YSLEER.

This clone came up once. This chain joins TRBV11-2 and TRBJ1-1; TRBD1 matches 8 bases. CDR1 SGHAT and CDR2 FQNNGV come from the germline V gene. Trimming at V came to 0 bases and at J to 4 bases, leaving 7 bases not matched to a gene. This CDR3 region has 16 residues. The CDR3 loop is CASSLELGRGLTEAFF. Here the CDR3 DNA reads TGTGCCAGCAGCTTAGAGCTAGGCAGGGGGCTCACTGAAGCTTTCTTT.

The CDR3 spells CASGAETSTDTQYF. CDR3 DNA: TGTGCCAGCGGGGCGGAAACTAGCACAGATACGCAGTATTTT. The chain carries TRBV9 and TRBJ2-3, with D perhaps TRBD1 (5 bases). Germline V gene sequence: CDR1 SGDLS, CDR2 YYNGEE. The CDR3 spans 14 residues. The V end was cut by 7 bases, the J end by 0 bases, with 12 bases between.

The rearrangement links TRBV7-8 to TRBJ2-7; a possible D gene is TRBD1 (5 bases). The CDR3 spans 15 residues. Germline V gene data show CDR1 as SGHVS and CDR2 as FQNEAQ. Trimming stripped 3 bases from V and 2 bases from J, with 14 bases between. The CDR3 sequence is CASSLKGQLAYEQYF. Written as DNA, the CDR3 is TGTGCCAGCAGCTTGAAGGGGCAGTTGGCCTACGAGCAGTACTTC.

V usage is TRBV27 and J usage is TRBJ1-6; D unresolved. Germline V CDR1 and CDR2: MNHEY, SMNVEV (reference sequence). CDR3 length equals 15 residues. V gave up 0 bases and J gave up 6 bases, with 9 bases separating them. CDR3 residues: CASSLSRPSNSPLHF. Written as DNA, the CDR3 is TGTGCCAGCAGTTTATCGCGCCCCTCTAATTCACCCCTCCACTTT.

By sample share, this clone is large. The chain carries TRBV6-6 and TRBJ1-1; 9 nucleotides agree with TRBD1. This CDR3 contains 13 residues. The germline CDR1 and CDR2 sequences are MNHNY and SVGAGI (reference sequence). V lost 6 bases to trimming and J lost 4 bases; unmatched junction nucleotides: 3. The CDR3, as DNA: TGTGCCAGCAGGGGACAGGGAGGCACTGAAGCTTTCTTT. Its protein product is CASRGQGGTEAFF.

CDR3: CASGGGKETQYF. CDR3 nucleotide sequence: TGTGCCAGTGGGGGAGGGAAAGAGACCCAGTACTTC. This chain links TRBV6-4 with TRBJ2-5; 7 positions match TRBD2. The CDR3 covers 12 residues. The J segment lost 3 bases and the V segment lost 9 bases, leaving 4 bases of the junction unmatched. CDR1 is MRHNA, CDR2 SNTAGT, per germline.

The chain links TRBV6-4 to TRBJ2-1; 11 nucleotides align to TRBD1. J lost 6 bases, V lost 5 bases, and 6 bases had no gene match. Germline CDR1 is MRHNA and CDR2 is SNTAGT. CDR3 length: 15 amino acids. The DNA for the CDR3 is TGTGCCAGCAGTCCCGGACAGGGGGCGTTCAATGAGCAGTTCTTC. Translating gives CASSPGQGAFNEQFF.

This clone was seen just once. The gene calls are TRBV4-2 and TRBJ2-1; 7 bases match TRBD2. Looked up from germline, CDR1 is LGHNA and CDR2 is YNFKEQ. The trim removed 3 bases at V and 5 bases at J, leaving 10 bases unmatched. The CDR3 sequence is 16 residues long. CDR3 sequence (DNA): TGTGCCAGCAGCCAGGAATGGGGGGGGGAAGACAATGAGCAGTTCTTC. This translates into CASSQEWGGEDNEQFF.

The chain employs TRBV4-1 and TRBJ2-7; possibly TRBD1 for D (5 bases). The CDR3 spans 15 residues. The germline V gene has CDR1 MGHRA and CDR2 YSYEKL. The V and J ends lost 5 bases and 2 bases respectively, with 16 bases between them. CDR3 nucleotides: TGCGCCAGCAGCTCCCAGAGCAGGGCCACCTACGAGCAGTACTTC. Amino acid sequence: CASSSQSRATYEQYF.

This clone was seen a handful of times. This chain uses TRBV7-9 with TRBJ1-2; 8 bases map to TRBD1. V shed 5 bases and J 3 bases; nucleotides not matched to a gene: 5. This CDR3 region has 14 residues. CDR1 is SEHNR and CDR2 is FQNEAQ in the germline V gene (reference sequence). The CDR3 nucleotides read TGTGCCAGCAGCGTCGGACAGGGAGACTATGGCTACACCTTC. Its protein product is CASSVGQGDYGYTF.

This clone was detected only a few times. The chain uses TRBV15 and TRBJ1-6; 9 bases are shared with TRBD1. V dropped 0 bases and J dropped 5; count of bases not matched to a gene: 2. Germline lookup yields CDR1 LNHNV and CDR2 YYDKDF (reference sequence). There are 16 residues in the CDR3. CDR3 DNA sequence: TGTGCCACCAGCAGAGATAGGACAGGGGATAATTCACCCCTCCACTTT. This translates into CATSRDRTGDNSPLHF.

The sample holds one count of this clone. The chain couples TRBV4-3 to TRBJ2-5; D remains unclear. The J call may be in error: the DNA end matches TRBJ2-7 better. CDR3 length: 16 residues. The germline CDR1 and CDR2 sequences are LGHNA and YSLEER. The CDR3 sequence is CASSQDVGSGDYEQYF. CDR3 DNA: TGCGCCAGCAGCCAAGATGTAGGCTCAGGCGACTACGAGCAGTACTTC.

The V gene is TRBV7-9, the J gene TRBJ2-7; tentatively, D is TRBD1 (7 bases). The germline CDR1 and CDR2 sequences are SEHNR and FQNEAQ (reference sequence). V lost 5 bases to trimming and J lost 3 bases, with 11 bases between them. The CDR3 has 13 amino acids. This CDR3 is CASSTRGDYEQYF. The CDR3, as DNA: TGTGCCAGCAGCACCAGGGGGGACTACGAGCAGTACTTC.

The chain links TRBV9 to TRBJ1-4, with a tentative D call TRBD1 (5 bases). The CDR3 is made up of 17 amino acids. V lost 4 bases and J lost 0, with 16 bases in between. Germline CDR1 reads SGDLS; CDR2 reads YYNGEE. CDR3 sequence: CASSTPRDSATNEKLFF. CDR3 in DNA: TGTGCCAGCAGCACGCCGCGGGACTCAGCAACTAATGAAAAACTGTTTTTT.

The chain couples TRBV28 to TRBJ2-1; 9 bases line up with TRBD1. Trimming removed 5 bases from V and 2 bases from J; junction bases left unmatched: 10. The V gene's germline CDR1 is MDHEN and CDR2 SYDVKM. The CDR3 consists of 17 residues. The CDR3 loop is CASSTISDRGTYNEQFF. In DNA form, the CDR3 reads TGTGCCAGCAGTACGATCTCGGACAGGGGAACCTACAATGAGCAGTTCTTC.

CDR3 loop: CASSDPGGGDEQYF. CDR3 sequence (DNA): TGTGCCAGCAGTGACCCGGGGGGAGGGGACGAGCAGTACTTC. The rearrangement links TRBV6-1 to TRBJ2-7; 7 bases are a match to TRBD2. Germline lookup yields CDR1 MNHNS and CDR2 SASEGT. The V gene end was trimmed by 3 bases and the J gene end by 5 bases; junction bases not matched to a gene: 7. This CDR3 comprises 14 residues.

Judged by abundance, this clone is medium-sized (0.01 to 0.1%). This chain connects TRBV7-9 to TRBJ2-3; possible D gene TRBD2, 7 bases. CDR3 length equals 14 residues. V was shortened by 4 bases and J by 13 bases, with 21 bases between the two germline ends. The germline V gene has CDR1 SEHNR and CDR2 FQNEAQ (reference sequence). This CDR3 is CASSSNEGGRWEYF. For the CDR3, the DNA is TGTGCCAGCAGCTCAAATGAGGGGGGGCGTTGGGAGTATTTT.

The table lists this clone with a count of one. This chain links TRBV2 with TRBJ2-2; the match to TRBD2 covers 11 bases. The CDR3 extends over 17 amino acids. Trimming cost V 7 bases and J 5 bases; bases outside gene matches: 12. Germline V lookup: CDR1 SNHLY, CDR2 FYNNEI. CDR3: CASILGLADLGTGELFF. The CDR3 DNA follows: TGTGCCAGCATCCTGGGACTAGCGGATTTGGGGACCGGGGAGCTGTTTTTT.

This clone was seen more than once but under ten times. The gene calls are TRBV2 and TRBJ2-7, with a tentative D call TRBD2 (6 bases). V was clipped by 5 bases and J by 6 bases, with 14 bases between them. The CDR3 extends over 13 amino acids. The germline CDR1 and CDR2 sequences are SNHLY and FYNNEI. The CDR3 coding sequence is TGTGCCAGCAGTCCCGGGACTTTCGGCGAGCAGTACTTC. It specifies CASSPGTFGEQYF.

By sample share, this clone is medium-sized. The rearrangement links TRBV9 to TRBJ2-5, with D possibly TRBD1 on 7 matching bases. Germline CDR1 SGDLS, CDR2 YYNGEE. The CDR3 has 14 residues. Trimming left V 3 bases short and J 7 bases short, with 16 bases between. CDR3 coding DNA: TGTGCCAGCAGCGAGGAGGGGGCCGGGGGGACCCAGTACTTC. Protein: CASSEEGAGGTQYF.

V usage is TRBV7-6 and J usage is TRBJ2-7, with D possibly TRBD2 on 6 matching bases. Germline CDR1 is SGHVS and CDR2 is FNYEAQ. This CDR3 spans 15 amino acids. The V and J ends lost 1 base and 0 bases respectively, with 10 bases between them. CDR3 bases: TGTGCCAGCAGCTTAGAGGCGGGGAGCTCCTACGAGCAGTACTTC. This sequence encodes CASSLEAGSSYEQYF. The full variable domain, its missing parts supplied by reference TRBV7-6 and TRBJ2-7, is GAGVSQSPRYKVTKRGQDVALRCDPISGHVSLYWYRQALGQGPEFLTYFNYEAQQDKSGLPNDRFSAERPEGSISTLTIQRTEQRDSAMYRCASSLEAGSSYEQYFGPGTRLTVT.

In nucleotides, the CDR3 is TGTGCCAGCAGCTCTACCGGGACAGGGGGTGGCTACACCTTC. Translation: CASSSTGTGGGYTF. This rearrangement joins TRBV7-3 to TRBJ1-2, with 11 positions matching TRBD1. This CDR3 has 14 amino acids. With V trimmed by 4 bases and J by 7 bases, 5 bases remained unmatched. Per the germline V gene, CDR1 is SGHTA and CDR2 is FQGTGA. The whole variable domain, filled in from reference TRBV7-3 and TRBJ1-2, reads GAGVSQTPSNKVTEKGKYVELRCDPISGHTALYWYRQSLGQGPEFLIYFQGTGAADDSGLPNDRFFAVRPEGSVSTLKIQRTERGDSAVYLCASSSTGTGGGYTFGSGTRLTVV.

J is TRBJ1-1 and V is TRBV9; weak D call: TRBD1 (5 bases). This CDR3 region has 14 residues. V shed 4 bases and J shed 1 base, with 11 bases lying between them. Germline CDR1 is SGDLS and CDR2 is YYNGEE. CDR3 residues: CASSQGHTNTEAFF. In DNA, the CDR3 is TGTGCCAGCAGCCAAGGACACACGAACACTGAAGCTTTCTTT.

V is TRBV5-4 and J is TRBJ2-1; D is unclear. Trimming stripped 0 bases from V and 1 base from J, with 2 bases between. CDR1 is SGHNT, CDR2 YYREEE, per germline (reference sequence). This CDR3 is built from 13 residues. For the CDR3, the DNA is TGTGCCAGCAGCTTGGCGTCCTACAATGAGCAGTTCTTC. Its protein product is CASSLASYNEQFF.

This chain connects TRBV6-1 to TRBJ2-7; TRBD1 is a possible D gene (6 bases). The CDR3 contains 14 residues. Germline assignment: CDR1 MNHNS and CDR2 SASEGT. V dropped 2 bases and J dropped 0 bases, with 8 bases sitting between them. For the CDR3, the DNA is TGTGCCAGCAGTGAAAGCAGGGGCTCCTACGAGCAGTACTTC. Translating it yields CASSESRGSYEQYF.

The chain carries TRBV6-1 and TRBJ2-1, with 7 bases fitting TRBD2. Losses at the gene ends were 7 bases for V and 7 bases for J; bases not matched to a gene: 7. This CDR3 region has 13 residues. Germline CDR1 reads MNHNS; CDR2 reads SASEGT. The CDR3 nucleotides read TGTGCCAGCACACGCAGGGAGGGAAATGAGCAGTTCTTC. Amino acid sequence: CASTRREGNEQFF.

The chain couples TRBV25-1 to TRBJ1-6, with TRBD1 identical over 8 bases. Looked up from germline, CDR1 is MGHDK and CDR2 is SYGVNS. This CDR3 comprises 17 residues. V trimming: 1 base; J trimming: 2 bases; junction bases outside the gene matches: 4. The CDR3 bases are TGTGCCAGCAGTGAATCGCTGACAGGGGCCTATAATTCACCCCTCCACTTT. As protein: CASSESLTGAYNSPLHF.